This passage covers 4 T cell receptor beta chains from one sample sequenced in a study of blood T cell repertoires in COVID-19. TCRdb's table, derived via immunoSEQ multiplex PCR, lists solely in-frame clones and lacks some. This table holds hundreds of thousands of clones, 90% found once. Sequenced material: PBMCs or T cells enriched from blood (not recorded which). The receptors were gathered from a woman between 18 and 29 years old with acute COVID-19.

The chain joins TRBV30 to TRBJ1-5; possible D gene TRBD1, 6 bases. V gave up 1 base and J gave up 8 bases, with 12 bases separating them. This CDR3 has 13 amino acids. Germline V CDR1 and CDR2: GTSNPN, SVGIG (reference sequence). CDR3 region: CAWSAIRGKPQHF. The CDR3 region has the DNA TGTGCCTGGAGTGCGATCAGGGGCAAGCCCCAGCATTTT.

The V call is TRBV19, the J call TRBJ2-7; maybe TRBD2 (5 bases). V was trimmed by 5 bases and J by 0 bases, leaving 17 bases between them. Germline V gives CDR1 LNHDA, CDR2 SQIVND (reference sequence). This CDR3 comprises 16 residues. The DNA for the CDR3 is TGTGCCAGTAGTGATGGAACTAGAAAGGCCTCCTACGAGCAGTACTTC. Protein: CASSDGTRKASYEQYF.

The CDR3 here is CASSHDRPRGDTQYF. The DNA of the CDR3 is TGTGCCAGCAGCCATGACAGGCCCCGGGGAGATACGCAGTATTTT. The chain carries TRBV2 and TRBJ2-3; TRBD1 is a possible D gene (6 bases). CDR1 is SNHLY, CDR2 FYNNEI, per germline. Trimming shortened V by 6 bases and J by 5 bases, and 18 bases separated the two germline ends. The CDR3 has 15 amino acids.

CDR3 in amino acids: CASSLIRLAGRLDEQYF. In nucleotides, the CDR3 is TGTGCCAGCAGTTTAATAAGACTAGCGGGAAGGTTAGACGAGCAGTACTTC. The genes are TRBV28 and TRBJ2-7, with 11 bases identical to TRBD2. V shed 2 bases and J 5 bases; nucleotides not matched to a gene: 11. Germline V gene sequence: CDR1 MDHEN, CDR2 SYDVKM. The CDR3 runs 17 residues.